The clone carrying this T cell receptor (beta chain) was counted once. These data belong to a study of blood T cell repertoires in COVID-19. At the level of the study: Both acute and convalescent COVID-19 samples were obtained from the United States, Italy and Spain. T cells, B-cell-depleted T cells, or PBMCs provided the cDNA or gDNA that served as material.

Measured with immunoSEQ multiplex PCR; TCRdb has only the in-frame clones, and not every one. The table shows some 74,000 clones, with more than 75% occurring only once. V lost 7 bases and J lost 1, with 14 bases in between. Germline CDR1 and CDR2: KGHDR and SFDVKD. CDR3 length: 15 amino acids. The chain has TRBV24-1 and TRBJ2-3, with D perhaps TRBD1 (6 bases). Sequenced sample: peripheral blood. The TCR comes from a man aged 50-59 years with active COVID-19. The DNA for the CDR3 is TGTGCCACCAGCCGTGGGGGCGCGGGCACAGATACGCAGTATTTT. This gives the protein CATSRGGAGTDTQYF.